The rows below give T cell receptor beta chains drawn from one sample of a study of T cell changes during pregnancy in multiple sclerosis. Clones were read by immunoSEQ multiplex PCR, and TCRdb kept only the in-frame ones, dropping some. The sample includes around 100,000 clones, about 92% seen only once; the top ten take roughly 2%. Sequencing used peripheral blood, obtained after pregnancy. These receptors were collected from a female donor with multiple sclerosis, enrolled in a pregnancy study. Each CDR3 is given with its conserved first and last residue. Each record gives: clone size, V gene, J gene, D gene, CDR3 protein, CDR3 DNA. The D gene is left open where the match is weak. Rows give clone size only sometimes, using once, few, many, or a class for an expanded clone.

clone size: .
V gene: TRBV28
J gene: TRBJ1-1
D gene: .
CDR3 protein: CASRPGRGTEAFF
CDR3 DNA: TGTGCCAGCAGGCCCGGGAGGGGGACTGAAGCTTTCTTT

clone size: .
V gene: TRBV18
J gene: TRBJ1-4
D gene: TRBD1
CDR3 protein: CASTPSIQQGAGEKLFF
CDR3 DNA: TGTGCCAGCACACCATCTATTCAACAGGGGGCGGGAGAAAAACTGTTTTTT

clone size: .
V gene: TRBV19
J gene: TRBJ2-7
D gene: .
CDR3 protein: CASSILARDSYEQYF
CDR3 DNA: TGTGCCAGTAGTATACTCGCGAGAGACTCCTACGAGCAGTACTTC

clone size: once
V gene: TRBV5-4
J gene: TRBJ2-5
D gene: .
CDR3 protein: CASSRGGETQYF
CDR3 DNA: TGTGCCAGCAGTCGAGGAGGGGAGACCCAGTACTTC

clone size: .
V gene: TRBV5-6
J gene: TRBJ2-1
D gene: TRBD2
CDR3 protein: CASSLDGRDNEQFF
CDR3 DNA: TGTGCCAGCAGCTTGGACGGGAGGGACAATGAGCAGTTCTTC

clone size: once
V gene: TRBV5-1
J gene: TRBJ2-7
D gene: .
CDR3 protein: CASSLGYGGSYEQYF
CDR3 DNA: TGCGCCAGCAGCTTGGGTTACGGGGGATCCTACGAGCAGTACTTC

clone size: .
V gene: TRBV28
J gene: TRBJ2-2
D gene: TRBD1
CDR3 protein: CASSAQGARDTGELFF
CDR3 DNA: TGTGCCAGCAGTGCACAGGGGGCGCGGGACACCGGGGAGCTGTTTTTT

clone size: few
V gene: TRBV6-5
J gene: TRBJ1-1
D gene: .
CDR3 protein: CASRQQGNTEAFF
CDR3 DNA: TGTGCCAGCAGGCAACAGGGGAACACTGAAGCTTTCTTT

clone size: .
V gene: TRBV30
J gene: TRBJ1-2
D gene: TRBD1
CDR3 protein: CAWSFTTGGGYTF
CDR3 DNA: TGTGCCTGGAGTTTTACGACAGGGGGTGGCTACACCTTC

clone size: .
V gene: TRBV4-2
J gene: TRBJ2-7
D gene: TRBD2
CDR3 protein: CASSGGGVRSYEQYF
CDR3 DNA: TGTGCCAGCTCCGGGGGGGGAGTACGCTCCTACGAGCAGTACTTC

clone size: .
V gene: TRBV11-3
J gene: TRBJ1-3
D gene: .
CDR3 protein: CASSLTSSGNTIYF
CDR3 DNA: TGTGCCAGCAGCTTAACGAGCTCTGGAAACACCATATATTTT

clone size: .
V gene: TRBV2
J gene: TRBJ2-5
D gene: .
CDR3 protein: CASSVQGIQETQYF
CDR3 DNA: TGTGCCAGCAGTGTCCAGGGGATCCAAGAGACCCAGTACTTC

clone size: .
V gene: TRBV7-6
J gene: TRBJ2-5
D gene: .
CDR3 protein: CASSLGSSRGTQYF
CDR3 DNA: TGTGCCAGCAGCTTAGGGTCCAGTCGAGGGACCCAGTACTTC

clone size: once
V gene: TRBV10-3
J gene: TRBJ1-1
D gene: TRBD1
CDR3 protein: CAISEGTGKVSEAFF
CDR3 DNA: TGTGCCATCAGTGAGGGGACAGGGAAGGTTTCTGAAGCTTTCTTT

clone size: .
V gene: TRBV11-2
J gene: TRBJ2-2
D gene: TRBD1
CDR3 protein: CASSPPDRDTGELFF
CDR3 DNA: TGTGCCAGCAGCCCCCCGGACAGGGACACCGGGGAGCTGTTTTTT

clone size: .
V gene: TRBV5-6
J gene: TRBJ2-1
D gene: TRBD1
CDR3 protein: CASSFPDRGYNEQFF
CDR3 DNA: TGTGCCAGCAGCTTTCCGGACAGGGGGTACAATGAGCAGTTCTTC

clone size: .
V gene: TRBV11-2
J gene: TRBJ2-7
D gene: TRBD2
CDR3 protein: CASRKLAGDYEQYF
CDR3 DNA: TGTGCCAGCAGGAAACTAGCGGGGGACTACGAGCAGTACTTC

clone size: .
V gene: TRBV13
J gene: TRBJ2-7
D gene: .
CDR3 protein: CASSFGTLNYEQYF
CDR3 DNA: TGTGCCAGCAGCTTTGGGACTTTAAATTACGAGCAGTACTTC

clone size: .
V gene: TRBV11-2
J gene: TRBJ1-6
D gene: TRBD1
CDR3 protein: CASSQGTGNNSPLHF
CDR3 DNA: TGTGCCAGCAGCCAGGGGACAGGGAATAATTCACCCCTCCACTTT

clone size: .
V gene: TRBV9
J gene: TRBJ2-2
D gene: .
CDR3 protein: CASSARDIRTTGELFF
CDR3 DNA: TGTGCCAGCAGCGCCCGGGACATACGCACCACCGGGGAGCTGTTTTTT

clone size: .
V gene: TRBV6-1
J gene: TRBJ1-5
D gene: .
CDR3 protein: CASSDGGGPQHF
CDR3 DNA: TGTGCCAGCAGTGACGGCGGCGGGCCCCAGCATTTT

clone size: .
V gene: TRBV9
J gene: TRBJ2-3
D gene: .
CDR3 protein: CASSVAGEVTDTQYF
CDR3 DNA: TGTGCCAGCAGCGTAGCTGGGGAGGTCACAGATACGCAGTATTTT

clone size: .
V gene: TRBV19
J gene: TRBJ1-1
D gene: .
CDR3 protein: CASSIDGVPNTEAFF
CDR3 DNA: TGTGCCAGTAGTATAGACGGGGTCCCGAACACTGAAGCTTTCTTT

clone size: .
V gene: TRBV19
J gene: TRBJ2-2
D gene: .
CDR3 protein: CASRLSGKTGELFF
CDR3 DNA: TGTGCCAGTAGGTTGTCGGGGAAGACCGGGGAGCTGTTTTTT

clone size: .
V gene: TRBV10-2
J gene: TRBJ2-7
D gene: .
CDR3 protein: CASRPTEAGSYEQYF
CDR3 DNA: TGCGCCAGCAGACCCACAGAGGCGGGGTCCTACGAGCAGTACTTC

clone size: .
V gene: TRBV2
J gene: TRBJ2-5
D gene: .
CDR3 protein: CASSHARGVQETQYF
CDR3 DNA: TGTGCCAGCAGCCACGCCAGGGGAGTACAAGAGACCCAGTACTTC

clone size: .
V gene: TRBV7-2
J gene: TRBJ1-6
D gene: .
CDR3 protein: CASSFPSDRRSSYNSPLHF
CDR3 DNA: TGTGCCAGCAGCTTCCCGAGCGACAGGAGGAGCTCCTATAATTCACCCCTCCACTTT

clone size: .
V gene: TRBV19
J gene: TRBJ1-5
D gene: TRBD1
CDR3 protein: CASNADRVGQPQHF
CDR3 DNA: TGTGCCAGTAACGCAGACAGGGTAGGTCAGCCCCAGCATTTT

clone size: few
V gene: TRBV7-9
J gene: TRBJ2-5
D gene: .
CDR3 protein: CASSPPRRFGETQYF
CDR3 DNA: TGTGCCAGCAGCCCACCCAGGAGGTTCGGGGAGACCCAGTACTTC

clone size: .
V gene: TRBV27
J gene: TRBJ1-6
D gene: TRBD1
CDR3 protein: CASSLLDRGSPLHF
CDR3 DNA: TGTGCCAGCAGTTTATTAGACAGGGGTTCACCCCTCCACTTT

clone size: .
V gene: TRBV27
J gene: TRBJ2-7
D gene: .
CDR3 protein: CASSLSLGEGGLYEQYF
CDR3 DNA: TGTGCCAGCAGTTTATCCCTCGGGGAGGGGGGGCTATACGAGCAGTACTTC

clone size: .
V gene: TRBV29-1
J gene: TRBJ2-2
D gene: .
CDR3 protein: CSVMGLLNTGELFF
CDR3 DNA: TGCAGCGTTATGGGACTTCTTAACACCGGGGAGCTGTTTTTT

clone size: .
V gene: TRBV6-5
J gene: TRBJ1-2
D gene: .
CDR3 protein: CASSYRDNNYGYTF
CDR3 DNA: TGTGCCAGCAGTTACCGGGACAATAACTATGGCTACACCTTC

clone size: once
V gene: TRBV7-9
J gene: TRBJ2-7
D gene: .
CDR3 protein: CASSLAAGDEQYF
CDR3 DNA: TGTGCCAGCAGCTTAGCGGCAGGGGACGAGCAGTACTTC

clone size: .
V gene: TRBV10-3
J gene: TRBJ1-1
D gene: TRBD1
CDR3 protein: CAISDPGTGEEAFF
CDR3 DNA: TGTGCCATCAGTGATCCCGGGACAGGGGAGGAAGCTTTCTTT

clone size: .
V gene: TRBV6-1
J gene: TRBJ2-3
D gene: TRBD1
CDR3 protein: CASSEGTGGYYTQYF
CDR3 DNA: TGTGCCAGCAGTGAAGGGACAGGGGGCTACTATACGCAGTATTTT

clone size: .
V gene: TRBV11-3
J gene: TRBJ1-3
D gene: .
CDR3 protein: CASSETGISGNTIYF
CDR3 DNA: TGTGCCAGCAGCGAAACAGGGATCTCAGGAAACACCATATATTTT

clone size: .
V gene: TRBV7-9
J gene: TRBJ2-7
D gene: .
CDR3 protein: CASSPGYEQYF
CDR3 DNA: TGTGCCAGCAGCCCCGGCTACGAGCAGTACTTC

clone size: .
V gene: TRBV5-6
J gene: TRBJ2-7
D gene: .
CDR3 protein: CASSLLRSEQYF
CDR3 DNA: TGTGCCAGCAGCTTGCTACGCTCGGAGCAGTACTTC

clone size: .
V gene: TRBV5-1
J gene: TRBJ2-3
D gene: TRBD2
CDR3 protein: CASSLWTSASTDTQYF
CDR3 DNA: TGCGCCAGCAGCCTCTGGACTAGCGCGAGCACAGATACGCAGTATTTT

clone size: few
V gene: TRBV6-1
J gene: TRBJ2-7
D gene: TRBD1
CDR3 protein: CASIVGTGSSYEQYF
CDR3 DNA: TGTGCCAGCATCGTGGGGACAGGATCCTCCTACGAGCAGTACTTC

clone size: once
V gene: TRBV19
J gene: TRBJ2-2
D gene: .
CDR3 protein: CASSNGAQSGELFF
CDR3 DNA: TGTGCCAGTAGCAATGGGGCCCAATCCGGGGAGCTGTTTTTT

clone size: .
V gene: TRBV5-1
J gene: TRBJ2-4
D gene: TRBD2
CDR3 protein: CASSLTSGNKNIQYF
CDR3 DNA: TGCGCCAGCAGCTTGACTAGCGGGAACAAAAACATTCAGTACTTC

clone size: .
V gene: TRBV7-9
J gene: TRBJ1-1
D gene: TRBD1
CDR3 protein: CASRGQGATEAFF
CDR3 DNA: TGTGCCAGCCGCGGACAGGGGGCCACTGAAGCTTTCTTT

clone size: .
V gene: TRBV29-1
J gene: TRBJ2-3
D gene: .
CDR3 protein: CSVVAQGNGAQYF
CDR3 DNA: TGCAGCGTTGTTGCACAGGGTAATGGTGCGCAGTATTTT

clone size: .
V gene: TRBV29-1
J gene: TRBJ2-3
D gene: TRBD1
CDR3 protein: CSVAKGASGDTQYF
CDR3 DNA: TGCAGCGTTGCAAAGGGGGCATCGGGAGATACGCAGTATTTT

clone size: .
V gene: TRBV19
J gene: TRBJ1-4
D gene: .
CDR3 protein: CASSRKPYEKLFF
CDR3 DNA: TGTGCCAGTAGCAGGAAGCCCTATGAAAAACTGTTTTTT

clone size: .
V gene: TRBV27
J gene: TRBJ2-1
D gene: TRBD1
CDR3 protein: CASAVQGASRWEEGEQFF
CDR3 DNA: TGTGCCAGCGCCGTACAGGGGGCGTCACGGTGGGAAGAGGGTGAGCAGTTCTTC

clone size: once
V gene: TRBV6-1
J gene: TRBJ1-1
D gene: TRBD1
CDR3 protein: CASSRGQAIVKAFF
CDR3 DNA: TGTGCCAGCAGTCGCGGACAGGCGATAGTAAAAGCTTTCTTT

clone size: .
V gene: TRBV30
J gene: TRBJ1-2
D gene: TRBD1
CDR3 protein: CAWIRQGAYYGYTF
CDR3 DNA: TGTGCCTGGATTAGACAGGGGGCTTATTATGGCTACACCTTC

clone size: .
V gene: TRBV9
J gene: TRBJ2-1
D gene: .
CDR3 protein: CASSGGPSYNEQFF
CDR3 DNA: TGTGCCAGCAGCGGGGGGCCTTCCTACAATGAGCAGTTCTTC

clone size: .
V gene: TRBV2
J gene: TRBJ1-6
D gene: .
CDR3 protein: CASMNRRNSPLHF
CDR3 DNA: TGTGCCAGCATGAACAGGCGGAATTCACCCCTCCACTTT

clone size: .
V gene: TRBV6-6
J gene: TRBJ2-6
D gene: TRBD2
CDR3 protein: CASSYPGGSGANVLTF
CDR3 DNA: TGTGCCAGCAGCTACCCGGGGGGGTCTGGGGCCAACGTCCTGACTTTC

clone size: .
V gene: TRBV28
J gene: TRBJ2-7
D gene: TRBD1
CDR3 protein: CASIRDRGAEQYF
CDR3 DNA: TGTGCCAGCATCCGGGACAGGGGGGCCGAGCAGTACTTC

clone size: .
V gene: TRBV5-4
J gene: TRBJ1-2
D gene: TRBD1
CDR3 protein: CASRPGQENYGYTF
CDR3 DNA: TGTGCCAGCAGGCCGGGACAGGAGAACTATGGCTACACCTTC

clone size: .
V gene: TRBV6-6
J gene: TRBJ1-1
D gene: TRBD1
CDR3 protein: CASSHGTGGEAFF
CDR3 DNA: TGTGCCAGCAGTCACGGGACAGGGGGTGAAGCTTTCTTT

clone size: .
V gene: TRBV25-1
J gene: TRBJ1-1
D gene: .
CDR3 protein: CASSQDTGGNTEAFF
CDR3 DNA: TGTGCCAGCAGCCAAGACACGGGGGGAAACACTGAAGCTTTCTTT

clone size: .
V gene: TRBV19
J gene: TRBJ1-5
D gene: TRBD1
CDR3 protein: CASSPDRRGNQPQHF
CDR3 DNA: TGTGCCAGTAGTCCGGACAGGCGGGGCAATCAGCCCCAGCATTTT

clone size: .
V gene: TRBV27
J gene: TRBJ1-2
D gene: TRBD1
CDR3 protein: CASSIKRTGYGYTF
CDR3 DNA: TGTGCCAGCAGTATTAAACGGACAGGTTATGGCTACACCTTC